A selection of T cell receptor beta chains follows, all from one sample in a study of cytomegalovirus exposure and HLA in healthy donors. Method: immunoSEQ multiplex PCR; TCRdb's copy keeps in-frame clones and lacks some. The sample carries about 54,000 clones, about 92% recorded once. The sample comprised PBMCs. The origin of the receptors is a young woman in good health and CMV-seropositive. Both conserved end residues are part of each CDR3. The order of the fields is V gene, D gene, J gene, clone size, CDR3 DNA, CDR3 protein. The D gene is left open where the match is weak. The listing skips clone size in some rows; elsewhere it reads once, few, many or a size class.

v_gene: TRBV4-2
d_gene: -
j_gene: TRBJ1-2
abundance: -
CDR3nt: TGTGCCAGCAGCCTCGGACACGTAGTTGATGGCTACACCTTC
CDR3aa: CASSLGHVVDGYTF

v_gene: TRBV4-1
d_gene: -
j_gene: TRBJ1-5
abundance: -
CDR3nt: TGCGCCAGCAGCCATAACGAGGGCCGCAATCAGCCCCAGCATTTT
CDR3aa: CASSHNEGRNQPQHF

v_gene: TRBV27
d_gene: TRBD1
j_gene: TRBJ1-1
abundance: -
CDR3nt: TGTGCCAGCAGTGTTGGTACTTGGGGGAGGGACAGGGTGAACACTGAAGCTTTCTTT
CDR3aa: CASSVGTWGRDRVNTEAFF

v_gene: TRBV5-8
d_gene: TRBD1
j_gene: TRBJ1-2
abundance: once
CDR3nt: TGTGCCAGCAGCGGGACAGGGCCATTGTGGGGCTACACCTTC
CDR3aa: CASSGTGPLWGYTF

v_gene: TRBV5-1
d_gene: TRBD1
j_gene: TRBJ2-2
abundance: -
CDR3nt: TGCGCCAGCAGCTGGACAGGGGGCGAAAATGCCGGGGAGCTGTTTTTT
CDR3aa: CASSWTGGENAGELFF

v_gene: TRBV7-9
d_gene: -
j_gene: TRBJ2-1
abundance: -
CDR3nt: TGTGCCAGCAGCGACTCTTTAGCTCCTAGTGAGCAGTTCTTC
CDR3aa: CASSDSLAPSEQFF

v_gene: TRBV7-2
d_gene: -
j_gene: TRBJ2-2
abundance: -
CDR3nt: TGTGCCAGCAGCTTAGAATTGATAAGAACAGGGCGAACCGGGGAGCTGTTTTTT
CDR3aa: CASSLELIRTGRTGELFF

v_gene: TRBV7-2
d_gene: TRBD2
j_gene: TRBJ2-7
abundance: -
CDR3nt: TGTGCCAGCAGCTTAGTATGGACTAGCCCTTACGAGCAGTACTTC
CDR3aa: CASSLVWTSPYEQYF

v_gene: TRBV2
d_gene: -
j_gene: TRBJ2-3
abundance: -
CDR3nt: TGTGCCAGCAGTAAGACTAGGAGCACAGATACGCAGTATTTT
CDR3aa: CASSKTRSTDTQYF

v_gene: TRBV5-1
d_gene: TRBD1
j_gene: TRBJ1-4
abundance: -
CDR3nt: TGCGCCAGCAGCTTAGGAGACAGGGGCCCCTTGGGTGAAAAACTGTTTTTT
CDR3aa: CASSLGDRGPLGEKLFF

v_gene: TRBV5-6
d_gene: -
j_gene: TRBJ2-3
abundance: -
CDR3nt: TGTGCCAGCAGCTTGACAGGGTCAGATACGCAGTATTTT
CDR3aa: CASSLTGSDTQYF

v_gene: TRBV5-4
d_gene: -
j_gene: TRBJ1-6
abundance: -
CDR3nt: TGTGCCAGCAGCTTGCAGGTGGATTCACCCCTCCACTTT
CDR3aa: CASSLQVDSPLHF

v_gene: TRBV7-9
d_gene: TRBD2
j_gene: TRBJ2-3
abundance: -
CDR3nt: TGTGCCAGCTTGCTAGCGGGGACAGATACGCAGTATTTT
CDR3aa: CASLLAGTDTQYF

v_gene: TRBV19
d_gene: -
j_gene: TRBJ1-2
abundance: -
CDR3nt: TGTGCCAGTAGTATCCCATTGGGGGGAGCCGACTACACCTTC
CDR3aa: CASSIPLGGADYTF

v_gene: TRBV28
d_gene: -
j_gene: TRBJ1-5
abundance: -
CDR3nt: TGTGCCAGCAGTTTGTACAGGGCCTTATTTCAGCCCCAGCATTTT
CDR3aa: CASSLYRALFQPQHF

v_gene: TRBV7-9
d_gene: TRBD1
j_gene: TRBJ1-6
abundance: -
CDR3nt: TGTGCCAGCAGCTTAATACGACAGGGGAAATCACCCCTCCACTTT
CDR3aa: CASSLIRQGKSPLHF

v_gene: TRBV6-6
d_gene: -
j_gene: TRBJ1-1
abundance: -
CDR3nt: TGTGCCAGCAGTTATGCCGGGGGGCCGAGGAACACTGAAGCTTTCTTT
CDR3aa: CASSYAGGPRNTEAFF

v_gene: TRBV6-5
d_gene: -
j_gene: TRBJ1-2
abundance: -
CDR3nt: TGTGCCAGCAGTTACTCTGCAGGGAACTATGGCTACACCTTC
CDR3aa: CASSYSAGNYGYTF

v_gene: TRBV28
d_gene: -
j_gene: TRBJ2-7
abundance: -
CDR3nt: TGTGCCAGCAGTTCCCGACGACAGGCTATCTACGAGCAGTACTTC
CDR3aa: CASSSRRQAIYEQYF

v_gene: TRBV7-9
d_gene: -
j_gene: TRBJ2-3
abundance: -
CDR3nt: TGTGCCAGCAGCTTAGTAGCAGGGGTGAAGGGAGATACGCAGTATTTT
CDR3aa: CASSLVAGVKGDTQYF

v_gene: TRBV7-9
d_gene: -
j_gene: TRBJ1-3
abundance: -
CDR3nt: TGTGCCAGCAGCTTAGCAAGGGGCTCTGGAAACACCATATATTTT
CDR3aa: CASSLARGSGNTIYF

v_gene: TRBV4-2
d_gene: TRBD2
j_gene: TRBJ2-1
abundance: -
CDR3nt: TGTGCCAGCAGCCAGCCCGGGACTAGTAGCTCCTACAATGAGCAGTTCTTC
CDR3aa: CASSQPGTSSSYNEQFF

v_gene: TRBV19
d_gene: TRBD1
j_gene: TRBJ1-1
abundance: -
CDR3nt: TGTGCCAGTAGTATACCGGGACAGATGAACACTGAAGCTTTCTTT
CDR3aa: CASSIPGQMNTEAFF

v_gene: TRBV4-2
d_gene: TRBD1
j_gene: TRBJ2-5
abundance: -
CDR3nt: TGTGCCAGCAGCCAGGCGACAGGGGGGCAAGAGACCCAGTACTTC
CDR3aa: CASSQATGGQETQYF

v_gene: TRBV18
d_gene: -
j_gene: TRBJ1-5
abundance: -
CDR3nt: TGTGCCAGCTCACCACTAACTGATCAGCCCCAGCATTTT
CDR3aa: CASSPLTDQPQHF

v_gene: TRBV19
d_gene: TRBD1
j_gene: TRBJ1-4
abundance: -
CDR3nt: TGTGCCAGTAGTACCGGGACAGCCTTTAATGAAAAACTGTTTTTT
CDR3aa: CASSTGTAFNEKLFF